The rows below give T cell receptor beta chains drawn from one sample of a study of T-cell reconstitution after alpha-beta-depleted transplantation in children. TCRdb re-analysed the PCR reads in MiXCR, keeping a single row per CDR3 protein. The repertoire includes about 980,000 distinct CDR3 sequences, around 30% of them detected once, and roughly 27% sits in the top ten. Sequencing was performed on PBMCs, mostly from graft donor cells, taken 360 days after TCRalphabeta/CD19-depleted stem cell transplant. The source of these receptors is a boy under three years old who had a stem cell transplant for SCID, so the T cells may come from the graft donor. Both conserved end residues are trimmed from each CDR3.

>TRBV5-1|TRBJ2-1
ASSSGGVKNEQF
>TRBV20-1|TRBJ2-7
SARQGKGYEQY
>TRBV5-1|TRBJ2-5
ASSSRWGQETQY
>TRBV29-1|TRBJ2-7
SVGKGGSYEQY
>TRBV7-9|TRBJ1-2
ARSLGPNYGYT
>TRBV4-1|TRBJ2-1
ASSQRSGGADEQF
>TRBV10-3|TRBJ2-5
AMREGRDPQETQY
>TRBV6-2/TRBV6-3|TRBJ1-1
ASRFTGVGTEAF
>TRBV2|TRBJ2-5
ASSQGSAGTPKGETQY
>TRBV12-3/TRBV12-4|TRBJ2-5
ASSLIRARGAETKTQY
>TRBV10-3|TRBJ1-3
AISEGSSGNTIY
>TRBV28|TRBJ2-7
ASSLDRGQY
>TRBV29-1|TRBJ2-1
SVVYNSYNEQF
>TRBV18|TRBJ2-7
ASSPPRTGPSYEQY
>TRBV12-3/TRBV12-4|TRBJ2-3
ASSLGDTRTQY
>TRBV28|TRBJ2-1
ASRLTGSSYNEQF
>TRBV3-1|TRBJ1-4
ASSRWLRNEKLF
>TRBV11-1|TRBJ2-3
ASSSRQGALRASTDTQY
>TRBV12-3/TRBV12-4|TRBJ2-3
ASSLLAGVTDTQY
>TRBV28|TRBJ1-2
ASSPWTSNYGYT
>TRBV29-1|TRBJ1-1
SVASGVGTEAF
>TRBV6-5|TRBJ1-2
ASSYSTSYGYT
>TRBV12-3/TRBV12-4|TRBJ1-3
ASSFSVTSGNTIY
>TRBV10-3|TRBJ2-3
AISEGGRGSRTDTQY
>TRBV27|TRBJ2-2
ASSLKGSVTGELF
>TRBV2|TRBJ2-7
ASSEGGTLYEQY
>TRBV27|TRBJ2-2
ASSLFITGELF
>TRBV7-2|TRBJ2-7
ASSLSPGSGREQY
>TRBV7-9|TRBJ2-2
ASSIGVVGGELF
>TRBV14|TRBJ2-7
ASSHGDRAYEQY
>TRBV12-3/TRBV12-4|TRBJ1-2
ASSFGLVSGYT
>TRBV7-9|TRBJ2-1
ASSTLTSGRYNEQF
>TRBV15|TRBJ1-2
ATKPGHGQGRIENYGYT
>TRBV20-1|TRBJ1-5
SAKQGGGQPQH
>TRBV4-1|TRBJ1-1
ASSHVQAMNTEAF
>TRBV4-1|TRBJ1-3
ASSDRGLGNTIY
>TRBV20-1|TRBJ2-3
SAGKSADTQY
>TRBV20-1|TRBJ2-3
SAPFGVNTDTQY
>TRBV19|TRBJ2-7
ASSGGYSYEQY
>TRBV7-2|TRBJ1-4
ASSLGRGALNEKLF